This T cell receptor beta chain was sequenced in a study of neoadjuvant anti-PD-1 for oral cavity cancer. Profiled with immunoSEQ multiplex PCR; TCRdb holds only in-frame clones, not every one. The table shows 60,000 to 80,000 clones, with 70% to 85% occurring only once. These newly diagnosed stage II-IVA oral cavity squamous cell carcinoma patients had no prior systemic or radiation treatment. Patients had HPV-negative, locally advanced oral cavity squamous cell carcinoma. In regard to this clone: Its antigen is undetermined.

The study's findings and limits: Only three patients per response group were TCR-analyzed; validation needed. Treg/Th17 ratio rose with pretreatment blood and fell with post-treatment tumor TCRbeta clonality.

Germline V gene sequence: CDR1 LNHDA, CDR2 SQIVND (reference sequence). There are 15 residues in the CDR3. The ends were cut back, 4 bases at V and 0 bases at J, with 11 bases in the middle. This clonotype was obtained from a person aged 35-80 years with oral cavity squamous cell carcinoma. The chain uses TRBV19 and TRBJ2-3; D ambiguous. Specimen: PBMCs, collected before nivolumab (anti-PD-1) treatment. Here the CDR3 reads CASSKGTASTDTQYF. The CDR3 nucleotides are TGTGCCAGTAGTAAGGGAACGGCAAGCACAGATACGCAGTATTTT.